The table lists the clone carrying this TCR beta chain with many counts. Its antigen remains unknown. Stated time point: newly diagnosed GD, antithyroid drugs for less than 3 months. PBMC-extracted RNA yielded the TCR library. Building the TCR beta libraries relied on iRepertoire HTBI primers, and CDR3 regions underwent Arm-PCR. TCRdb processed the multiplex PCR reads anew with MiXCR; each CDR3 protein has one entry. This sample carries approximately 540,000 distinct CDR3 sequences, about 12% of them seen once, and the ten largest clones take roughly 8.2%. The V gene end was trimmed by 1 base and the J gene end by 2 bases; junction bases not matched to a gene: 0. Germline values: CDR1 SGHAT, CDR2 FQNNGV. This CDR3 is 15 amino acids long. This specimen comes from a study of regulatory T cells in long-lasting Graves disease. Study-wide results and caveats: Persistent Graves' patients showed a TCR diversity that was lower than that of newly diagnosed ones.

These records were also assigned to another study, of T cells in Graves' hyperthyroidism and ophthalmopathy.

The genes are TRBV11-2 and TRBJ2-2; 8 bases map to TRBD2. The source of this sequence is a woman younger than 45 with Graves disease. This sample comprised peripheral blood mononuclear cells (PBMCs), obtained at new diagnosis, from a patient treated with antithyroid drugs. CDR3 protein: CASSLVAGNTGELFF. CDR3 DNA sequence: TGTGCCAGCAGCTTAGTAGCGGGAAACACCGGGGAGCTGTTTTTT.